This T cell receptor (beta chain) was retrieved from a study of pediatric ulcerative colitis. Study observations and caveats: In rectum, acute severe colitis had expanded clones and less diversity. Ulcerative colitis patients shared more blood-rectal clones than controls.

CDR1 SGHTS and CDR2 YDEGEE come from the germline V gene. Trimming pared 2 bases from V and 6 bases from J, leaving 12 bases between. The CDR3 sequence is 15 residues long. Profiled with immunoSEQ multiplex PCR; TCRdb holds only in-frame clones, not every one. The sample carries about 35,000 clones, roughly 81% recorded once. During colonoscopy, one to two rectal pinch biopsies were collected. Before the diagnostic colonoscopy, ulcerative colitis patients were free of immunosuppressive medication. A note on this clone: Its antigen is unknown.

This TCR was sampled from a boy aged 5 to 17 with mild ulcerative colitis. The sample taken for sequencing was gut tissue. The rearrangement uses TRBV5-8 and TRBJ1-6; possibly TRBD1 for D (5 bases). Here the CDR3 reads CASSFATGGNSPLHF. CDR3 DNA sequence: TGTGCCAGCAGCTTTGCGACGGGGGGTAATTCACCCCTCCACTTT.